This T cell receptor beta chain was found in a study of blood T cell repertoires in COVID-19. In the study overall: Sites in the United States, Italy and Spain provided acute and convalescent COVID-19 samples.

As originally analysed: Reference gene primer amplification yielded estimated nucleated cell counts. Clones were sequenced by immunoSEQ multiplex PCR, and TCRdb holds only the in-frame ones, with some missing. That table supplies the V and J calls and clone size; D and trimming were determined from the DNA. The sample holds hundreds of thousands of clones, approximately 90% seen once. Germline lookup yields CDR1 SGHNT and CDR2 YENEEA. This CDR3 comprises 13 residues. V lost 3 bases and J 6 bases, leaving 10 bases between the germline ends. Enrollees, about 18 to 95 years old, lived in about two dozen US areas. Participants' reported clinical history set cohort assignment.

Sequencing was done on a sample of PBMCs or T cells enriched from blood (not recorded which). V gene TRBV11-3 combines with J gene TRBJ2-3, with D unclear. This receptor was identified in a woman in her fifties or sixties who had recovered from COVID-19. CDR3 amino acids: CASSLSRSDTQYF. The CDR3 nucleotides are TGTGCCAGCAGCTTGTCTCGGTCCGATACGCAGTATTTT. The full variable domain, its missing parts supplied by reference TRBV11-3 and TRBJ2-3, is EAGVVQSPRYKIIEKKQPVAFWCNPISGHNTLYWYLQNLGQGPELLIRYENEEAVDDSQLPKDRFSAERLKGVDSTLKIQPAELGDSAVYLCASSLSRSDTQYFGPGTRLTVL.